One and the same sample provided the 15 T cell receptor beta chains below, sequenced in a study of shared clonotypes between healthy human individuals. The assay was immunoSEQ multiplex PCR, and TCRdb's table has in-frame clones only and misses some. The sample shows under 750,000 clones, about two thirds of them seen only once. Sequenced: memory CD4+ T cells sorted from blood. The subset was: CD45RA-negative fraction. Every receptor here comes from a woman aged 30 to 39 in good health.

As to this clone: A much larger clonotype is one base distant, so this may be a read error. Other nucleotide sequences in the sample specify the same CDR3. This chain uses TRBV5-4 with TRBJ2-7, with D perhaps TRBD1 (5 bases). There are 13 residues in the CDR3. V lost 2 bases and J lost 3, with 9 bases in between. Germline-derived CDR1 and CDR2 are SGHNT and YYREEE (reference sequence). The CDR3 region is CASSFQGNYEQYF. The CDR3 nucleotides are TGTGCCAGCAGCTTCCAGGGAAACTACGAGCAGTACTTC.

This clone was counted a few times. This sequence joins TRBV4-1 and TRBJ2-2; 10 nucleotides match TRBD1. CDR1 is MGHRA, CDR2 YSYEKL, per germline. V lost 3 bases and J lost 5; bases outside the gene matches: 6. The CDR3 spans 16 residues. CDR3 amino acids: CASSHLGQGETGELFF. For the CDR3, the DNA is TGCGCCAGCAGCCACCTAGGACAGGGGGAGACCGGGGAGCTGTTTTTT.

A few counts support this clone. This CDR3 reads CASSIGLRMTYNEQFF. The CDR3 bases are TGTGCCAGTAGTATAGGCTTACGGATGACTTACAATGAGCAGTTCTTC. The chain recombines TRBV19 with TRBJ2-1; D remains ambiguous. The germline CDR1 and CDR2 sequences are LNHDA and SQIVND (reference sequence). The CDR3 totals 16 residues. The V end was cut by 1 base, the J end by 4 bases, with 14 bases between.

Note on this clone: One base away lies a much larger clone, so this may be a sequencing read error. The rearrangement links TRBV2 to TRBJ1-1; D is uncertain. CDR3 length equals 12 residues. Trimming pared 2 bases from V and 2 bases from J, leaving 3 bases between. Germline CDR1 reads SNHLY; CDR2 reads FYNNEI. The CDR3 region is CASSESNTEAFF. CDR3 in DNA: TGTGCCAGCAGTGAAAGTAACACTGAAGCTTTCTTT.

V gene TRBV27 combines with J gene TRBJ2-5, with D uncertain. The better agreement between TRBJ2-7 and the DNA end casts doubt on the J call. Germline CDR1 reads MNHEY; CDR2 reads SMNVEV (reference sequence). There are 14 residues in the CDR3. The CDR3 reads CASSLRRTEYEQYF. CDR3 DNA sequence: TGTGCCAGCAGTTTAAGGAGAACTGAATACGAGCAGTACTTC.

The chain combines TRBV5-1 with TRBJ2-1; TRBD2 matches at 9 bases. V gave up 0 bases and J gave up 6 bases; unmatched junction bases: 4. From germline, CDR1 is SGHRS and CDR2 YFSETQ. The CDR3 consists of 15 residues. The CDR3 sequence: CASSLDLAGTNEQFF. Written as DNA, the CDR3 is TGCGCCAGCAGCTTGGATCTAGCGGGAACCAATGAGCAGTTCTTC.

The CDR3 is CASSGSPLAGDYEQYF. The CDR3 coding sequence is TGCGCCAGCAGCGGATCCCCACTAGCGGGAGACTACGAGCAGTACTTC. This chain connects TRBV5-1 to TRBJ2-7; 11 nucleotides line up with TRBD2. Trimming at V came to 4 bases and at J to 3 bases, leaving 9 bases not matched to a gene. The CDR3 covers 16 residues. Germline CDR1 and CDR2: SGHRS and YFSETQ.

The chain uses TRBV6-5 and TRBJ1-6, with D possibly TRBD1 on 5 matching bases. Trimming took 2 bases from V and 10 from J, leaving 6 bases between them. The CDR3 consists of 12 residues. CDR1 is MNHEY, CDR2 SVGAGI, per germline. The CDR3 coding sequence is TGTGCCAGCAGTTACGGGGGGTCACCCCTCCACTTT. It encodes CASSYGGSPLHF.

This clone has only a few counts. CDR3 sequence reads: CASDRGHSTDTQYF. The CDR3 DNA sequence: TGTGCCAGCGATCGCGGGCATAGCACAGATACGCAGTATTTT. The genes are TRBV11-2 and TRBJ2-3; D is perhaps TRBD2 (5 bases). CDR1 is SGHAT and CDR2 is FQNNGV in the germline V gene. Trimming took 8 bases from V and 0 from J, leaving 12 bases between them. CDR3 length: 14 amino acids.

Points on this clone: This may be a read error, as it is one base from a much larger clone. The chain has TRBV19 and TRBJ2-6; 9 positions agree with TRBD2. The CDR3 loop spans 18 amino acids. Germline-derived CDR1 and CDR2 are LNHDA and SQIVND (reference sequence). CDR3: CAGSLGLAKNSGANVLTF. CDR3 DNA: TGTGCCGGTAGTCTAGGACTAGCGAAAAACTCTGGGGCCAACGTCCTGACTTTC. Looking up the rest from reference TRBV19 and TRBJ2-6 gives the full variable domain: DGGITQSPKYLFRKEGQNVTLSCEQNLNHDAMYWYRQDPGQGLRLIYYSQIVNDFQKGDIAEGYSVSREKKESFPLTVTSAQKNPTAFYLCAGSLGLAKNSGANVLTFGAGSRLTVL.

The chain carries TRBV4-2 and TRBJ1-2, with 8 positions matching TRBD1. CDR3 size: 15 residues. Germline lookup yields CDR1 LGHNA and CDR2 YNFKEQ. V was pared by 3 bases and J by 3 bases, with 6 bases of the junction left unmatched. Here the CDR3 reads CASSHDSTGDYGYTF. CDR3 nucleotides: TGTGCCAGCAGCCACGATTCGACAGGGGACTATGGCTACACCTTC.

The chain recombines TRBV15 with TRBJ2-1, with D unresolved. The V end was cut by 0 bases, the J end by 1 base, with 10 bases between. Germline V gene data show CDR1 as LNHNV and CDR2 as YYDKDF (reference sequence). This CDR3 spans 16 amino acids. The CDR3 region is CATSRDPGASYNEQFF. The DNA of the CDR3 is TGTGCCACCAGCAGAGACCCCGGTGCGTCCTACAATGAGCAGTTCTTC.

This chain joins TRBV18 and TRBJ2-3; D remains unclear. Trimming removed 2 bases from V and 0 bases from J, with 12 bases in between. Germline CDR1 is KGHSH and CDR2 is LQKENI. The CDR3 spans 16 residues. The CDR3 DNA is TGTGCCAGCTCACCATCACAGAGCCCGAGCACAGATACGCAGTATTTT. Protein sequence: CASSPSQSPSTDTQYF.

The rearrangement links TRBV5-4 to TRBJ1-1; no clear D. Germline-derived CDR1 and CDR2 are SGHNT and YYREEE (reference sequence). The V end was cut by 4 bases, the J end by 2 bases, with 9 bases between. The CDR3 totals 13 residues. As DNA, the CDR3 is TGTGCCAGCAGCATCCAGAGCAACACTGAAGCTTTCTTT. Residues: CASSIQSNTEAFF.

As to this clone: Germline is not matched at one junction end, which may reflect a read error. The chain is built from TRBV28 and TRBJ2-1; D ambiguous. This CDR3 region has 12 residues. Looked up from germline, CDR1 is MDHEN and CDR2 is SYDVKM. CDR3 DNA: TGTGCCAGCAGTCCCCCTTACACTGAGCAGTTCTTC. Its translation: CASSPPYTEQFF.